This T cell receptor beta chain was sequenced in a study of blood T cell repertoires in COVID-19. Study summary: The United States, Italy and Spain supplied acute and convalescent COVID-19 samples. T cells, B-cell-depleted T cells, or PBMCs provided the cDNA or gDNA that served as material.

Sequencing was performed with immunoSEQ multiplex PCR; in TCRdb, only in-frame clones are kept and a portion is missing. The data contain roughly 280,000 clones, around 90% of them seen just once; the ten biggest clones take up roughly 2.1%. Germline V CDR1 and CDR2: SGHTA, FQGNSA. V was pared by 4 bases and J by 4 bases, with 14 bases between. This CDR3 has 16 amino acids. This chain uses TRBV7-2 with TRBJ1-6; D is ambiguous. The origin of this receptor is a man between 50 and 59 years old with acute or convalescent COVID-19. The sample was peripheral blood. For the CDR3, the DNA is TGTGCCAGCAGCTGGCTGGGCCAGTCATATAATTCACCCCTCCACTTT. The encoded protein is CASSWLGQSYNSPLHF.